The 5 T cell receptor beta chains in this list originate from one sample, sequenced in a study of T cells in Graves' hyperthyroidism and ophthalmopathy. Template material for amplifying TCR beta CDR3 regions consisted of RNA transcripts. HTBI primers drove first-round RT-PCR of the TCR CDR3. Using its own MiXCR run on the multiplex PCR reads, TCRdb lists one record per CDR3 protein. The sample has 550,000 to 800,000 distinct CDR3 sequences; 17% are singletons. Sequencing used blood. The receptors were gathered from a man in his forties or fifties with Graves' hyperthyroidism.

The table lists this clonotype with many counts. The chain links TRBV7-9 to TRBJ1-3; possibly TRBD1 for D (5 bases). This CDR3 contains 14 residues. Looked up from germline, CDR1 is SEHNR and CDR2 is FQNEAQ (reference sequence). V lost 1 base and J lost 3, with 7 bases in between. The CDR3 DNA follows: TGTGCCAGCAGCTTAGAAGGGGATGGAAACACCATATATTTT. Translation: CASSLEGDGNTIYF. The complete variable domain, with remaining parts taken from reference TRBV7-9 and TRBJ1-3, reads DTGVSQNPRHKITKRGQNVTFRCDPISEHNRLYWYRQTLGQGPEFLTYFQNEAQLEKSRLLSDRFSAERPKGSFSTLEIQRTEQGDSAMYLCASSLEGDGNTIYFGEGSWLTVV.

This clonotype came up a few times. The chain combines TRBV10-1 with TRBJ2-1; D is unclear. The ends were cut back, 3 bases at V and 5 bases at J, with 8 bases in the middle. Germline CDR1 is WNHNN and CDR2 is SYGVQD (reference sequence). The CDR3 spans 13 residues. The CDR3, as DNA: TGCGCCAGCAGTGACCCCAGGAACAATGAGCAGTTCTTC. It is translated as CASSDPRNNEQFF.

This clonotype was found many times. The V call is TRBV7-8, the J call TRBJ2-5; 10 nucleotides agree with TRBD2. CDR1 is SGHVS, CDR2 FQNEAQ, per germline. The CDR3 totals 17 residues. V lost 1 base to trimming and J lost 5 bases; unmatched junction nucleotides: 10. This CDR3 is CASSLGFSSGSFETQYF. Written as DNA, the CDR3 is TGTGCCAGCAGCTTAGGATTTTCTAGCGGGAGCTTTGAGACCCAGTACTTC.

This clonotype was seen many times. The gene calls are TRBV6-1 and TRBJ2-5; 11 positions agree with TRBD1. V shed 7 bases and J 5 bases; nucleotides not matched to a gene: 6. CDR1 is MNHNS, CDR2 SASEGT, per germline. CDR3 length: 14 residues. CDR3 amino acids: CASIRTGGLETQYF. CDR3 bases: TGTGCCAGCATCCGGACAGGGGGCCTCGAGACCCAGTACTTC.

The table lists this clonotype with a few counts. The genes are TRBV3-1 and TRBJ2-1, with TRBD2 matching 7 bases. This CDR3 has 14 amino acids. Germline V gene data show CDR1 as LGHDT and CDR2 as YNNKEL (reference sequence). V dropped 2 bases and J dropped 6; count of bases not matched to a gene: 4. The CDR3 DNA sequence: TGTGCCAGCAGCCAAAGGGAGGGTCGCAATGAGCAGTTCTTC. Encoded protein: CASSQREGRNEQFF.